The rows below give T cell receptor beta chains drawn from one sample of a study of neurological immune-mediated disorders. TCRdb itself ran the 5' RACE reads through MiXCR, one entry per CDR3 protein. The sample yields about 87,000 distinct CDR3 sequences, under 4.5% seen once. The source material was PBMCs. Receptors were obtained from a woman aged 50 to 65 with multiple sclerosis. CDR3s include the opening cysteine and the closing phenylalanine or tryptophan. The order of the fields is CDR3 length, D gene, V gene, clone size, J gene, CDR3 protein, CDR3 DNA. D genes are given only for firm matches. Some rows have no size entry. The others give once, few or many, or a class for an expanded clone.

19	NA	TRBV9	many	TRBJ2-3	CASSVELAPSARGPDTQYF	TGTGCCAGCAGCGTAGAGTTGGCCCCCTCTGCGCGAGGCCCAGATACGCAGTATTTT
15	TRBD1	TRBV4-1	many	TRBJ1-2	CASSQATGTGGGYTF	TGCGCCAGCAGCCAAGCCACCGGGACAGGCGGGGGCTACACCTTC
13	NA	TRBV5-1	many	TRBJ1-1	CASSLGAGLEAFF	TGCGCCAGCAGCTTGGGGGCGGGATTGGAGGCTTTCTTT
13	TRBD1	TRBV12-3/TRBV12-4	NA	TRBJ2-5	CASRRTGEETQYF	TGTGCCAGCAGAAGGACAGGGGAAGAGACCCAGTACTTC
15	NA	TRBV5-1	many	TRBJ2-3	CASNPTQTGTPYNDF	TGCGCCAGCAACCCGACCCAAACCGGGACCCCTTATAATGATTTT
16	NA	TRBV25-1	many	TRBJ2-2	CASTAKGSLNTGELFF	TGTGCCAGCACCGCAAAAGGGAGTTTGAACACCGGGGAGCTGTTTTTT
15	TRBD1	TRBV6-2/TRBV6-3	many	TRBJ2-7	CASSYSGTGGYEQYF	TGTGCCAGCAGTTACTCCGGGACAGGGGGCTACGAGCAGTACTTC
17	TRBD1	TRBV7-2	many	TRBJ1-2	CASSLGGGQGRNYGYTF	TGTGCCAGCAGCTTAGGAGGGGGACAGGGCCGTAACTATGGCTACACCTTC
12	NA	TRBV20-1	many	TRBJ1-5	CSASYSNQPQHF	TGCAGTGCTAGTTATAGCAATCAGCCCCAGCATTTT
14	NA	TRBV28	many	TRBJ2-7	CASSFSPGTYEQYF	TGTGCCAGCAGTTTTAGCCCGGGAACCTACGAGCAGTACTTC
13	NA	TRBV5-1	many	TRBJ2-3	CASSYGFTDTQYF	TGCGCCAGCAGCTACGGATTCACAGATACGCAGTATTTT
10	NA	TRBV7-2	NA	TRBJ1-2	CASGGYGYTF	TGTGCCAGCGGGGGCTATGGCTACACCTTC
13	NA	TRBV19	many	TRBJ1-5	CASSIVWNQPQHF	TGTGCCAGTAGTATAGTGTGGAATCAGCCCCAGCATTTT
16	TRBD1	TRBV25-1	many	TRBJ1-6	CATSDRQGGLGSPLHF	TGTGCCACCTCAGACCGACAGGGGGGCCTCGGGTCACCCCTCCACTTT
11	NA	TRBV7-9	many	TRBJ2-7	CASSFGVEQYF	TGTGCCAGCAGCTTCGGGGTCGAGCAGTACTTC
15	TRBD1	TRBV4-1	many	TRBJ1-6	CASSQENRGNSPLHF	TGCGCCAGCAGCCAAGAGAACAGGGGGAATTCACCCCTCCACTTT
15	TRBD1	TRBV5-1	many	TRBJ2-3	CASSWTGITTDTQYF	TGCGCCAGCAGCTGGACAGGGATTACCACAGATACGCAGTATTTT
14	TRBD1	TRBV6-5	many	TRBJ2-1	CASSATGTHNEQFF	TGTGCCAGCAGTGCGACAGGGACCCACAATGAGCAGTTCTTC
12	NA	TRBV7-2	many	TRBJ2-3	CASSSEVGTQYF	TGTGCCAGCAGCTCCGAGGTCGGGACGCAGTATTTT
15	TRBD1	TRBV10-3	many	TRBJ1-1	CAISESNRGSNEAFF	TGTGCCATCAGTGAGTCTAACAGGGGATCTAATGAAGCTTTCTTT
15	TRBD2	TRBV4-3	many	TRBJ2-1	CASSLGTSAYNEQFF	TGCGCCAGCAGCCTAGGGACTAGCGCGTACAATGAGCAGTTCTTC
14	NA	TRBV6-2/TRBV6-3	many	TRBJ2-4	CASSTSRAKNIQYF	TGTGCCAGCAGTACGTCCCGGGCCAAAAACATTCAGTACTTC
14	NA	TRBV20-1	many	TRBJ1-5	CSANEGRSNQPQHF	TGCAGTGCTAACGAGGGTAGGAGCAATCAGCCCCAGCATTTT
13	NA	TRBV6-6	many	TRBJ1-1	CATKEGLNTEAFF	TGTGCCACCAAGGAGGGCTTGAACACTGAAGCTTTCTTT
8	NA	TRBV15	many	TRBJ1-5	CSNQPQHF	TGTAGCAATCAGCCCCAGCATTTT
15	NA	TRBV7-2	many	TRBJ2-5	CASSLEAGSRETQYF	TGTGCCAGCAGCTTAGAGGCAGGTAGTAGGGAGACCCAGTACTTC
14	NA	TRBV7-2	many	TRBJ1-2	CASSLDQANYGYTF	TGTGCCAGCAGCTTAGACCAGGCTAACTATGGCTACACCTTC
16	NA	TRBV10-3	many	TRBJ2-6	CAISESWGSGANVLTF	TGTGCCATCAGTGAGTCGTGGGGGTCGGGGGCCAACGTCCTGACTTTC
16	NA	TRBV5-1	many	TRBJ2-3	CASSLALAGSGDTQYF	TGCGCCAGCAGCTTGGCCTTGGCAGGCAGTGGAGATACGCAGTATTTT
13	NA	TRBV7-2	many	TRBJ1-2	CASSLERLSGYTF	TGTGCCAGCAGCTTAGAACGGCTGAGTGGCTACACCTTC
13	TRBD1	TRBV2	NA	TRBJ1-1	CASSTGVVTEAFF	TGTGCCAGCAGTACAGGGGTAGTCACTGAAGCTTTCTTT
14	TRBD1	TRBV12-3/TRBV12-4	many	TRBJ1-6	CASSFQGAESPLHF	TGTGCCAGCAGTTTTCAGGGGGCAGAATCACCCCTCCACTTT
16	NA	TRBV6-2/TRBV6-3	many	TRBJ2-5	CASSYSLLGDQETQYF	TGTGCCAGCAGTTACTCGCTTCTGGGCGACCAAGAGACCCAGTACTTC
14	NA	TRBV20-1	few	TRBJ2-2	CSAPRGQAGGELFF	TGCAGTGCTCCTCGGGGGCAGGCGGGCGGGGAGCTGTTTTTT
14	TRBD2	TRBV5-1	many	TRBJ2-7	CASSEAGGTYEQYF	TGCGCCAGCAGCGAAGCGGGGGGAACCTACGAGCAGTACTTC
14	NA	TRBV12-3/TRBV12-4	many	TRBJ2-3	CASSSGTEPDTQYF	TGTGCCAGCAGTTCTGGTACGGAGCCAGATACGCAGTATTTT
14	NA	TRBV5-1	many	TRBJ2-7	CASRLTVGTYEQYF	TGCGCCAGCAGATTGACAGTGGGAACCTACGAGCAGTACTTC
13	NA	TRBV5-1	many	TRBJ2-2	CASSLHSGGELFF	TGCGCCAGCAGCTTACATAGCGGCGGGGAGCTGTTTTTT
15	TRBD2	TRBV7-7	many	TRBJ2-1	CASSPERGAYNEQFF	TGTGCTAGCAGCCCAGAGCGGGGGGCATACAATGAGCAGTTCTTC
15	TRBD2	TRBV5-5	many	TRBJ2-1	CASSLAGGLPNEQFF	TGTGCCAGCAGCTTGGCGGGGGGGCTTCCAAATGAGCAGTTCTTC
14	TRBD1	TRBV5-1	many	TRBJ1-1	CASSLRGQGRMAFF	TGCGCCAGCAGCCTGCGGGGACAGGGGCGGATGGCTTTCTTT
15	NA	TRBV7-9	many	TRBJ1-2	CASSSVAGLDYGYTF	TGTGCCAGCAGCTCCGTCGCGGGACTTGACTATGGCTACACCTTC
14	TRBD1	TRBV7-2	many	TRBJ1-1	CASSRRQGGAEAFF	TGTGCCAGCAGCCGAAGACAGGGAGGGGCTGAAGCTTTCTTT
16	NA	TRBV5-1	many	TRBJ1-2	CASSLEPGAGGYGYTF	TGCGCCAGCAGCTTGGAACCGGGGGCCGGCGGCTATGGCTACACCTTC
15	NA	TRBV6-5	many	TRBJ2-7	CASSRGQSYSYEQYF	TGTGCCAGCAGTCGAGGACAGAGCTACTCCTACGAGCAGTACTTC
18	NA	TRBV21-1	many	TRBJ2-1	CASSAPLTGTVSYNEQFF	TGTGCCAGCAGCGCTCCCCTAACCGGGACAGTATCTTACAATGAGCAGTTCTTC
13	NA	TRBV20-1	many	TRBJ2-1	CSASDKLYNEQFF	TGCAGTGCGAGTGACAAACTTTACAATGAGCAGTTCTTC
15	TRBD1	TRBV7-2	many	TRBJ1-4	CASSSEWDRGQKLFF	TGTGCCAGCAGCTCCGAGTGGGACAGGGGGCAGAAACTGTTTTTT
14	TRBD1	TRBV12-3/TRBV12-4	many	TRBJ1-5	CASSFGQGFQPQHF	TGTGCCAGCAGTTTCGGACAGGGCTTTCAGCCCCAGCATTTT
15	NA	TRBV7-2	many	TRBJ1-5	CASSLDRAGNQPQHF	TGTGCCAGCAGCTTAGACAGGGCCGGCAATCAGCCCCAGCATTTT